This T cell receptor (beta chain) is drawn from a study of blood T cell repertoires in COVID-19. On the study more broadly: COVID-19 samples from acute and convalescent phases originated in the United States, Italy and Spain.

CDR1 and CDR2 (germline): SGHRS, YFSETQ. The CDR3 spans 13 residues. Germline trimming cut 7 bases from V and 6 bases from J; bases unmatched to any gene: 6. Under the authors' procedure: How many nucleated cells were present was estimated from reference gene primer amplification. Data came from immunoSEQ multiplex PCR; TCRdb stores just in-frame clones and leaves some out. That table supplies the V and J calls and clone size; D and trimming were determined from the DNA. The table lists 250,000 to 350,000 clones, about nine tenths of them singletons. Everyone who took part was roughly 18 to 89 years old, and they came from about two dozen US areas.

This receptor was identified in a man aged 55 to 70 who had recovered from COVID-19. This sequence joins TRBV5-1 and TRBJ2-3; 9 bases map to TRBD1. The sample consisted of PBMCs or T cells enriched from blood (not recorded which). CDR3 in amino acids: CASWTGDTDTQYF. As DNA, the CDR3 is TGCGCCAGCTGGACAGGGGATACTGATACGCAGTATTTT.